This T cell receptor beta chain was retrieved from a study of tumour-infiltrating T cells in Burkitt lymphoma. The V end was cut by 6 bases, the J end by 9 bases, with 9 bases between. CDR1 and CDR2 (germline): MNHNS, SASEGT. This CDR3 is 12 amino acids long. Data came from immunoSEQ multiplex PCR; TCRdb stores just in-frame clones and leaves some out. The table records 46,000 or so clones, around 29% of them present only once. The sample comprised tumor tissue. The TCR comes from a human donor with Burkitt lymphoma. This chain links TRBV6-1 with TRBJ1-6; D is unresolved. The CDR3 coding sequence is TGTGCCAGCAGCTTCCCGGTTTCACCCCTCCACTTT. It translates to CASSFPVSPLHF.